This T cell receptor (beta chain) was documented in a study of technical replicates of blood from four donors. Sequencing used immunoSEQ multiplex PCR; TCRdb keeps in-frame clones, though not all of them. The table shows around 68,000 clones, with about 97% occurring only once. The CDR3 runs 14 residues. From germline, CDR1 is SGHAT and CDR2 FQNNGV. The V and J ends lost 1 base and 3 bases respectively, with 10 bases between them. This chain links TRBV11-2 with TRBJ2-7; possible D gene TRBD1, 5 bases. This sequence originates from a human donor in good health. Sample: T cells isolated from PBMCs. The CDR3 bases are TGTGCCAGCAGCTTAGGGGGCACACTCTACGAGCAGTACTTC. It codes for CASSLGGTLYEQYF.